The clone carrying this T cell receptor (beta chain) turned up a few times. Its antigen is not known. The data were obtained in a study of T cell repertoires in cytomegalovirus infection. TCRdb re-derived calls from the reads in MiXCR, one entry per CDR3 protein. This sample has some 940,000 distinct CDR3 sequences, with 31% found just once. Deletions cut 5 bases from V and 6 bases from J, with 13 bases between. CDR1 and CDR2 from the germline V gene are LGHDT and YNNKEL (reference sequence). This CDR3 is built from 13 residues. The chain carries TRBV3-1 and TRBJ1-2; D uncertain. The sequencing here drew on cultured CD8+ T cells from PBMCs, taken from culture after CMV antigen stimulation. The clonotype originates from a human donor in good health (CMV status not recorded). Some clones in this sample may be carry-over from other donors' samples. The CDR3, as DNA: TGTGCCAGCAGCGGGATATCGCCCGATGGCTACACCTTC. Translated: CASSGISPDGYTF. The full variable domain, in which reference TRBV3-1 and TRBJ1-2 provide the parts outside the CDR3, is DTAVSQTPKYLVTQMGNDKSIKCEQNLGHDTMYWYKQDSKKFLKIMFSYNNKELIINETVPNRFSPKSPDKAHLNLHINSLELGDSAVYFCASSGISPDGYTFGSGTRLTVV.